This T cell receptor (beta chain) stems from a study of blood T cell repertoires in COVID-19. On the study more broadly: Samples taken during acute and convalescent COVID-19 were collected in the United States, Italy and Spain. Sources were T cells, B-cell-depleted T cells, or PBMCs; the material itself was cDNA or gDNA.

Method: immunoSEQ multiplex PCR; TCRdb's copy keeps in-frame clones and lacks some. The repertoire holds fewer than 150,000 clones, with around 86% as singletons. Germline CDR1 and CDR2: SQVTM and ANQGSEA. V gave up 6 bases and J gave up 3 bases; unmatched junction bases: 3. This CDR3 has 13 amino acids. Sequencing input: peripheral blood. V gene TRBV29-1 combines with J gene TRBJ1-1; 11 nucleotides align to TRBD1. The TCR comes from a woman between 70 and 85 years old with acute or convalescent COVID-19. The CDR3, as DNA: TGCAGCGTCGGACAGGGGGCCTACACTGAAGCTTTCTTT. Its protein product is CSVGQGAYTEAFF.